This entry lists 9 T cell receptor beta chains sequenced from one sample in a study of PD-L1 blockade in urothelial cancer. Using immunoSEQ multiplex PCR, the repertoire was profiled, and TCRdb retains in-frame clones only, with some absent. The sample holds 70,000 to 75,000 clones, about 88% seen once. Sequencing was performed on PBMCs, taken around atezolizumab (anti-PD-L1) treatment. These receptors all come from a man aged 60 to 75 with urothelial cancer.

This rearrangement joins TRBV9 to TRBJ2-7, with 10 bases identical to TRBD2. This CDR3 spans 17 amino acids. The germline V gene has CDR1 SGDLS and CDR2 YYNGEE. With V trimmed by 0 bases and J by 0 bases, 6 bases remained unmatched. In DNA, the CDR3 is TGTGCCAGCAGCGTAGCAGAACTAGCGGGGAGCTCCTACGAGCAGTACTTC. Amino acid sequence: CASSVAELAGSSYEQYF.

The chain combines TRBV7-8 with TRBJ2-3; D is undetermined. Trimming took 3 bases from V and 2 from J, leaving 9 bases between them. The CDR3 totals 14 residues. Germline CDR1 is SGHVS and CDR2 is FQNEAQ. DNA for the CDR3: TGTGCCAGCAGCTTCAGCACAGTCACAGATACGCAGTATTTT. Protein product: CASSFSTVTDTQYF.

The V call is TRBV28, the J call TRBJ1-5, with 12 bases lining up with TRBD1. V shed 6 bases and J 7 bases; nucleotides not matched to a gene: 7. Germline V CDR1 and CDR2: MDHEN, SYDVKM. The CDR3 runs to 15 residues. The CDR3 sequence is CASRRGTGGTQPQHF. CDR3 DNA: TGTGCCAGCAGGCGAGGGACAGGGGGCACACAGCCCCAGCATTTT.

The chain links TRBV19 to TRBJ2-1; TRBD2 matches 9 bases. This CDR3 has 17 residues. Germline CDR1 LNHDA, CDR2 SQIVND (reference sequence). The trim removed 3 bases at V and 4 bases at J, leaving 10 bases unmatched. The CDR3 here is CASSIVGGTSSYNEQFF. The CDR3 nucleotides read TGTGCCAGTAGTATCGTAGGCGGGACTAGCTCTTACAATGAGCAGTTCTTC.

The chain employs TRBV27 and TRBJ2-5, with unresolved D. This CDR3 region has 15 residues. The germline CDR1 and CDR2 sequences are MNHEY and SMNVEV (reference sequence). The V gene lost 4 bases and the J gene lost 6 bases, with 18 bases spanning the gap. CDR3 bases: TGTGCCAGCAGTTCCGTCATGTCGGGTTCCAAGACCCAGTACTTC. The encoded protein is CASSSVMSGSKTQYF.

The gene calls are TRBV7-8 and TRBJ1-1; TRBD1 might be the D (6 bases). The length of the CDR3 is 15 residues. CDR1 and CDR2 (germline): SGHVS, FQNEAQ. Trimming removed 5 bases from V and 7 bases from J, with 20 bases in between. As DNA, the CDR3 is TGTGCCAGCAGCCCGCGTTTGGGGGCTGTTAATGAAGCTTTCTTT. Protein product: CASSPRLGAVNEAFF. Looking up the rest from reference TRBV7-8 and TRBJ1-1 gives the full variable domain: GAGVSQSPRYKVAKRGQDVALRCDPISGHVSLFWYQQALGQGPEFLTYFQNEAQLDKSGLPSDRFFAERPEGSVSTLKIQRTQQEDSAVYLCASSPRLGAVNEAFFGQGTRLTVV.

V usage is TRBV19 and J usage is TRBJ1-1, with D maybe TRBD1 (5 bases). Germline V lookup: CDR1 LNHDA, CDR2 SQIVND (reference sequence). The CDR3 sequence is 16 residues long. Trimming pared 4 bases from V and 4 bases from J, leaving 19 bases between. Here the CDR3 reads CASSNAAGMGGTEAFF. DNA for the CDR3: TGTGCCAGTAGTAACGCCGCGGGGATGGGGGGCACTGAAGCTTTCTTT.

This rearrangement joins TRBV9 to TRBJ2-5; 7 nucleotides line up with TRBD1. CDR1 and CDR2 (germline): SGDLS, YYNGEE. Germline trimming cut 3 bases from V and 9 bases from J; bases unmatched to any gene: 11. The CDR3 consists of 14 residues. The DNA for the CDR3 is TGTGCCAGCAGCGCAACAGGGGTCCAAGGGGCCCAGTACTTC. Translating gives CASSATGVQGAQYF.

This clone came up once. The CDR3 protein is CASSPPGTYEQYF. The DNA for the CDR3 is TGTGCCAGCTCACCTCCTGGGACTTACGAGCAGTACTTC. The rearrangement links TRBV18 to TRBJ2-7; tentatively, D is TRBD2 (6 bases). Trimming took off 3 bases at V and 4 bases at J, with 10 bases between the two ends. CDR3 length: 13 residues. Germline V gene lookup returns CDR1 KGHSH and CDR2 LQKENI.